Following are 8 T cell receptor beta chains from one sample sequenced in a study of high-grade serous ovarian cancer treatment subgroups. Tumor samples were taken before definitive surgery or chemotherapy. TCRdb's table, derived via immunoSEQ multiplex PCR, lists solely in-frame clones and lacks some. The table has roughly 970 clones, 82% seen once. Sequencing was done on a sample of tumor tissue. These receptors came from a human donor with high-grade serous ovarian cancer.

The chain has TRBV9 and TRBJ2-7, with D hard to call. The CDR3 runs to 12 residues. Trimming removed 0 bases from V and 5 bases from J, with 6 bases in between. CDR1 is SGDLS and CDR2 is YYNGEE in the germline V gene. CDR3 DNA: TGTGCCAGCAGCGTAGATGGCCACGAGCAGTACTTC. Protein product: CASSVDGHEQYF.

J is TRBJ2-5 and V is TRBV5-1; 8 nucleotides align to TRBD1. The ends lost 0 bases at V and 2 bases at J; junction bases unmatched: 3. CDR3 size: 15 residues. Germline loops: CDR1 SGHRS, CDR2 YFSETQ. The CDR3 DNA sequence: TGCGCCAGCAGCTTGGGGACAGGGAGTCAAGAGACCCAGTACTTC. It specifies CASSLGTGSQETQYF.

The chain links TRBV6-5 to TRBJ2-5; 9 positions match TRBD1. The germline V gene has CDR1 MNHEY and CDR2 SVGAGI. Trimming at V came to 5 bases and at J to 2 bases, leaving 6 bases not matched to a gene. The CDR3 contains 15 residues. CDR3: CASSRTGQGQETQYF. The CDR3 bases are TGTGCCAGCAGTCGAACGGGACAGGGTCAAGAGACCCAGTACTTC.

V gene TRBV6-5 combines with J gene TRBJ1-1; TRBD1 matches 10 bases. The CDR3 runs 14 residues. The germline V gene encodes CDR1 MNHEY and CDR2 SVGAGI. Trimming cost V 5 bases and J 5 bases; bases outside gene matches: 5. The CDR3 protein is CASSRDRGLTEAFF. The CDR3 DNA reads as TGTGCCAGCAGTCGGGACAGGGGACTGACTGAAGCTTTCTTT.

The chain combines TRBV6-1 with TRBJ1-5; 8 bases are a match to TRBD1. In germline, CDR1 is MNHNS, CDR2 SASEGT. J lost 6 bases, V lost 4 bases, and 8 bases had no gene match. This CDR3 region has 15 residues. The DNA of the CDR3 is TGTGCCAGCAGTGTGGGACAGGTGAATGGTCAGCCCCAGCATTTT. Its translation: CASSVGQVNGQPQHF.

The chain uses TRBV14 and TRBJ2-1, with D uncertain. Germline V gene lookup returns CDR1 SGHDN and CDR2 FVKESK. Trimming removed 1 base from V and 10 bases from J, with 11 bases in between. This CDR3 has 13 amino acids. CDR3 in DNA: TGTGCCAGCAGCCAAGGTCCAGTTAGGGAGCAGTTCTTC. This codes for CASSQGPVREQFF.

This chain's CDR3 is CASSGLGRPNTGELFF. CDR3 coding DNA: TGTGCCAGCAGTGGGTTGGGACGGCCGAACACCGGGGAGCTGTTTTTT. This sequence joins TRBV2 and TRBJ2-2; either TRBD1 or TRBD2 may supply D (5 bases each). The V gene's germline CDR1 is SNHLY and CDR2 FYNNEI. Trimming took off 4 bases at V and 0 bases at J, with 12 bases between the two ends. The CDR3 covers 16 residues.

The chain uses TRBV5-1 and TRBJ2-1, with 8 bases that match TRBD2. Germline V gives CDR1 SGHRS, CDR2 YFSETQ. After removal of 3 bases from V and 6 bases from J, the junction contained 5 bases not matched to a gene. The CDR3 is 14 residues long. Written as DNA, the CDR3 is TGCGCCAGCAGCTCGAGCGGGAGAAGCAATGAGCAGTTCTTC. Encoded protein: CASSSSGRSNEQFF.